Each of the 25 T cell receptor beta chains below was sequenced from the same sample in a study of identical twins. A single record per CDR3 protein comes from TCRdb applying MiXCR to the 5' RACE reads. This sample carries roughly 710,000 distinct CDR3 sequences, roughly 6% of them seen once, and the ten largest clones take 1.5% to 2%. The sample taken for sequencing was naive T cells sorted from blood. These receptors were obtained from a man aged 18-30 years in good health.

This clonotype was recorded many times. This rearrangement joins TRBV11-2 to TRBJ1-6; TRBD1 aligns across 7 bases. Germline-derived CDR1 and CDR2 are SGHAT and FQNNGV. This CDR3 region has 14 residues. J was trimmed by 10 bases and V by 4 bases; bases with no gene match: 7. The CDR3 sequence: CASSSQGIGSPLHF. CDR3 DNA: TGTGCCAGCAGCTCACAGGGGATCGGGTCACCCCTCCACTTT.

A few counts support this clonotype. The chain joins TRBV5-6 to TRBJ1-5; TRBD1 agrees at 7 bases. In germline, CDR1 is SGHDT, CDR2 YYEEEE. This CDR3 spans 16 amino acids. V lost 0 bases and J lost 4; bases outside the gene matches: 7. The CDR3 DNA is TGTGCCAGCAGCTTGGCCCCGGGCAGGGGGAATCAGCCCCAGCATTTT. It translates to CASSLAPGRGNQPQHF.

This clonotype was counted many times. V and J are TRBV6-5 and TRBJ2-2; 7 nucleotides line up with TRBD1. V was pared by 0 bases and J by 7 bases, with 11 bases of the junction left unmatched. CDR1 is MNHEY and CDR2 is SVGAGI in the germline V gene. This CDR3 contains 17 residues. CDR3 region: CASSYSGKGAYIGELFF. As DNA, the CDR3 is TGTGCCAGCAGTTACTCAGGAAAGGGGGCTTATATCGGGGAGCTGTTTTTT.

This clonotype was seen more than once but under ten times. V and J are TRBV19 and TRBJ2-1; 9 nucleotides align to TRBD2. The germline V gene encodes CDR1 LNHDA and CDR2 SQIVND (reference sequence). The length of the CDR3 is 14 residues. Trimming took 8 bases from V and 4 from J; bases not matched to a gene: 6. DNA for the CDR3: TGTGCCAGTGGTCAACTAGCGGGTTACAATGAGCAGTTCTTC. It codes for CASGQLAGYNEQFF.

There are many counts of this clonotype. This sequence joins TRBV20-1 and TRBJ2-1, with a possible D match to TRBD2 (5 bases). The CDR3 extends over 15 amino acids. Germline loops: CDR1 DFQATT, CDR2 SNEGSKA (reference sequence). Trimming shortened V by 0 bases and J by 2 bases, and 11 bases separated the two germline ends. The CDR3 nucleotides read TGCAGTGCTAGAGATCTCGGACTCACCTACAATGAGCAGTTCTTC. It translates to CSARDLGLTYNEQFF.

This clonotype was seen a handful of times. The chain uses TRBV24-1 and TRBJ2-2, with D unclear. The CDR3 extends over 13 amino acids. CDR1 KGHDR and CDR2 SFDVKD come from the germline V gene. V lost 0 bases to trimming and J lost 8 bases, with 6 bases between them. The CDR3 nucleotides are TGTGCCACCAGTGATTTGCAATCGGGGGAGCTGTTTTTT. Its protein product is CATSDLQSGELFF.

This clonotype has a count of ten or more. The chain recombines TRBV5-1 with TRBJ1-1, with a possible D match to TRBD1 (6 bases). CDR1 SGHRS and CDR2 YFSETQ come from the germline V gene. The CDR3 runs to 14 residues. Trimming cost V 4 bases and J 2 bases, with 12 bases left between them. CDR3 nucleotides: TGCGCCAGCAGCCTCGAGGGGACAAACACTGAAGCTTTCTTT. Translating it yields CASSLEGTNTEAFF.

This clonotype was detected many times. Here the CDR3 DNA reads TGTGCCAGCAGCATGGACTACTACGAGCAGTACTTC. This gives the protein CASSMDYYEQYF. The rearrangement joins TRBV7-2 to TRBJ2-7; D perhaps matches TRBD2 (6 bases). V was trimmed by 5 bases and J by 3 bases, leaving 8 bases between them. This CDR3 is built from 12 residues. The germline V gene has CDR1 SGHTA and CDR2 FQGNSA. The complete variable domain, with remaining parts taken from reference TRBV7-2 and TRBJ2-7, reads GAGVSQSPSNKVTEKGKDVELRCDPISGHTALYWYRQSLGQGLEFLIYFQGNSAPDKSGLPSDRFSAERTGGSVSTLTIQRTQQEDSAVYLCASSMDYYEQYFGPGTRLTVT.

This clonotype occurred many times. V gene TRBV12-3 or TRBV12-4 combines with J gene TRBJ2-1, with 9 bases fitting TRBD1. The J segment lost 4 bases and the V segment lost 5 bases, leaving 6 bases of the junction unmatched. The CDR3 runs to 15 residues. In nucleotides, the CDR3 is TGTGCCAGCAGTCACCGACAGGGGGATTACAATGAGCAGTTCTTC. Amino acids: CASSHRQGDYNEQFF.

This clonotype occurred a few times. This chain connects TRBV9 to TRBJ2-7; possible D gene TRBD1, 5 bases. Germline CDR1 SGDLS, CDR2 YYNGEE. This CDR3 spans 13 amino acids. The germline V and J ends were trimmed by 3 bases and 6 bases, with 13 bases remaining between them. DNA of the CDR3: TGTGCCAGCAGCGACTCACAGGATCTCGAGCAGTACTTC. Residues: CASSDSQDLEQYF.

Ten or more counts support this clonotype. The chain links TRBV7-9 to TRBJ2-7, with a possible D match to TRBD2 (6 bases). Between the trimmed V and J ends, which lost 5 bases and 7 bases, there was a span of 15 bases. The CDR3 has 13 amino acids. Germline V gene data show CDR1 as SEHNR and CDR2 as FQNEAQ (reference sequence). CDR3 DNA: TGTGCCAGCAGCCCCGCCGGGAGAGTTGAGCAGTACTTC. It yields the protein CASSPAGRVEQYF.

This clonotype was found many times. J is TRBJ1-2 and V is TRBV13; D remains unclear. The germline V gene has CDR1 PRHDT and CDR2 FYEKMQ (reference sequence). The CDR3 totals 14 residues. Trimming took 1 base from V and 0 from J, leaving 6 bases between them. The CDR3 sequence: CASSLDRANYGYTF. Here the CDR3 DNA reads TGTGCCAGCAGCTTAGATCGGGCTAACTATGGCTACACCTTC.

This clonotype was seen a few times. The chain employs TRBV19 and TRBJ2-1; no clear D gene. Deletions cut 0 bases from V and 0 bases from J, with 6 bases between. The CDR3 sequence is 15 residues long. Germline V CDR1 and CDR2: LNHDA, SQIVND (reference sequence). The CDR3 here is CASSIDPGSYNEQFF. The CDR3 DNA sequence: TGTGCCAGTAGTATAGACCCTGGCTCCTACAATGAGCAGTTCTTC.

This clonotype turned up a few times. V usage is TRBV18 and J usage is TRBJ2-5; 7 bases align to TRBD1. Germline V gene data show CDR1 as KGHSH and CDR2 as LQKENI. CDR3 size: 12 residues. V was clipped by 8 bases and J by 4 bases; unmatched bases: 4. CDR3 DNA sequence: TGTGCCAGCCGGGGACAGACAGAGACCCAGTACTTC. Amino acids: CASRGQTETQYF.

This clonotype has at least ten counts. V gene TRBV12-3 or TRBV12-4 combines with J gene TRBJ2-4; D perhaps matches TRBD2 (5 bases). CDR3 size: 15 residues. The germline V and J ends were trimmed by 6 bases and 0 bases, with 12 bases remaining between them. The CDR3 loop reads CASRASGIAKNIQYF. DNA for the CDR3: TGTGCCAGCAGGGCGAGCGGAATAGCCAAAAACATTCAGTACTTC.

This clonotype has more than one count but fewer than ten. The chain carries TRBV6-2 or TRBV6-3 and TRBJ2-1; no clear D. The V end lost 4 bases, the J end lost 0 bases, and 13 bases lay between the germline ends. Looked up from germline, CDR1 is MNHEY and CDR2 is SVGEGT. CDR3 length: 16 residues. CDR3 in amino acids: CASSFWATLSYNEQFF. CDR3 nucleotide sequence: TGTGCCAGCAGTTTCTGGGCGACGCTCTCCTACAATGAGCAGTTCTTC.

The chain joins TRBV11-3 to TRBJ2-5; no clear D. V lost 0 bases and J 9 bases, leaving 8 bases between the germline ends. There are 12 residues in the CDR3. Germline loops: CDR1 SGHNT, CDR2 YENEEA. The CDR3 sequence: CASSLDRPAQYF. The CDR3 nucleotides read TGTGCCAGCAGCTTAGATCGACCAGCCCAGTACTTC. Together with reference TRBV11-3 and TRBJ2-5, the CDR3 gives the full variable domain: EAGVVQSPRYKIIEKKQPVAFWCNPISGHNTLYWYLQNLGQGPELLIRYENEEAVDDSQLPKDRFSAERLKGVDSTLKIQPAELGDSAVYLCASSLDRPAQYFGPGTRLLVL.

This clonotype was seen a handful of times. This chain uses TRBV20-1 with TRBJ2-7, with D perhaps matching TRBD2 (7 bases). Germline V gene data show CDR1 as DFQATT and CDR2 as SNEGSKA (reference sequence). This CDR3 contains 17 residues. V was clipped by 0 bases and J by 1 base, with 19 bases between them. The CDR3 loop reads CSARDEGGPPKSYEQYF. The CDR3 nucleotides are TGCAGTGCTAGAGATGAGGGGGGGCCTCCCAAGTCCTACGAGCAGTACTTC.

This clonotype was found many times. This sequence joins TRBV27 and TRBJ2-1, with D tentatively TRBD1 (6 bases). V was clipped by 2 bases and J by 6 bases, with 11 bases between them. This CDR3 is built from 14 residues. Germline loops: CDR1 MNHEY, CDR2 SMNVEV (reference sequence). The CDR3, as DNA: TGTGCCAGCAGTTTAAGGCTAGGGGGCAATGAGCAGTTCTTC. Its protein product is CASSLRLGGNEQFF.

This clonotype was detected many times. V and J are TRBV6-5 and TRBJ2-3; no firm D call. Germline V gene lookup returns CDR1 MNHEY and CDR2 SVGAGI. Between the trimmed V and J ends, which lost 3 bases and 6 bases, there was a span of 10 bases. CDR3 length: 13 residues. The CDR3 sequence is CASSYSRADTQYF. The CDR3 DNA sequence: TGTGCCAGCAGTTATTCTAGGGCGGATACGCAGTATTTT.

This clonotype has more than one count but fewer than ten. The V call is TRBV3-1, the J call TRBJ2-5; TRBD1 matches at 10 bases. CDR1 and CDR2 (germline): LGHDT, YNNKEL (reference sequence). J was trimmed by 7 bases and V by 4 bases; bases with no gene match: 12. This CDR3 spans 16 amino acids. The CDR3, as DNA: TGTGCCAGCAGCCCTGACACCGGGACAGGGGACGTGACCCAGTACTTC. Protein: CASSPDTGTGDVTQYF.

This clonotype was seen repeatedly, ten times or more. The chain joins TRBV12-3 or TRBV12-4 to TRBJ1-2, with D possibly TRBD1 on 5 matching bases. V was pared by 5 bases and J by 4 bases, with 17 bases between. The CDR3 contains 15 residues. CDR3 DNA sequence: TGTGCCAGCAGTACCTCGGGACGGCAAGTCTATGGCTACACCTTC. It is translated as CASSTSGRQVYGYTF.

This clonotype was counted many times. The V gene is TRBV28, the J gene TRBJ1-6; D is unresolved. The V gene's germline CDR1 is MDHEN and CDR2 SYDVKM. V was pared by 3 bases and J by 14 bases, with 14 bases between. This CDR3 spans 13 amino acids. CDR3 DNA: TGTGCCAGCAGTTTCTTTTATACCCAGGCCCTCCACTTT. This translates into CASSFFYTQALHF.

The sample holds many counts of this clonotype. The chain couples TRBV12-5 to TRBJ1-2; no firm D call. CDR1 is LGHNT, CDR2 FRNRAP, per germline. This CDR3 has 14 amino acids. V was clipped by 10 bases and J by 0 bases, with 15 bases between them. The CDR3 DNA reads as TGTGCTATCCGCAAGGACGGATCTAACTATGGCTACACCTTC. Amino acids: CAIRKDGSNYGYTF.

The V gene is TRBV7-6, the J gene TRBJ2-2; the match to TRBD2 covers 8 bases. Per germline, CDR1 SGHVS and CDR2 FNYEAQ. V shed 2 bases, J shed 6 bases, and the junction held 8 bases outside the gene matches. CDR3 length: 16 amino acids. The chain's CDR3 is CASSLPLREEAGELFF. The CDR3 nucleotides are TGTGCCAGCAGCTTACCCCTGCGGGAGGAGGCCGGGGAGCTGTTTTTT. Full variable domain (missing parts from reference TRBV7-6 and TRBJ2-2): GAGVSQSPRYKVTKRGQDVALRCDPISGHVSLYWYRQALGQGPEFLTYFNYEAQQDKSGLPNDRFSAERPEGSISTLTIQRTEQRDSAMYRCASSLPLREEAGELFFGEGSRLTVL.